A selection of T cell receptor beta chains follows, all from one sample in a study of blood T cells in healthy people across ages. TCRdb reprocessed the 5' RACE reads via MiXCR and lists one record per CDR3 protein. Of around 1,000,000 distinct CDR3 sequences in the sample, around two fifths were seen once. Sequenced material: blood. The origin of the receptors is a man aged 18 to 35 in good health. Each CDR3 is given with its conserved first and last residue. A D gene is named only where the DNA matches it firmly. Not every row has a clone size; where given, it reads once, few, many or a size class.

clone size,J gene,D gene,V gene,CDR3 DNA,CDR3 protein
-,TRBJ2-5,-,TRBV15,TGTGCCACCAGCAGAGGACTTGCGCACGAAGAGACCCAGTACTTC,CATSRGLAHEETQYF
-,TRBJ1-4,-,TRBV4-1,TGCGCCAGCAGCCAAGTGCTTTTACCGGTCAGCGGAGTTAATGAAAAACTGTTTTTT,CASSQVLLPVSGVNEKLFF
once,TRBJ2-7,TRBD2,TRBV25-1,TGTGCCAGCAGTGAAGTAGCGGGGGGGCTGGATGAGCAGTACTTC,CASSEVAGGLDEQYF
few,TRBJ2-2,-,TRBV4-3,TGCGCCAGCAGCCAAGATTGGGCTGTGGGGGGTCCCACCGGGGAGCTGTTTTTT,CASSQDWAVGGPTGELFF
few,TRBJ2-7,-,TRBV7-2,TGTGCCAGCAGCTTCCCACCTTACGAGCAGTACTTC,CASSFPPYEQYF
-,TRBJ1-4,-,TRBV25-1,TGTGCCAGCAGTGATTCGGGCCGCGGGGGTAATGAAAAACTGTTTTTT,CASSDSGRGGNEKLFF
-,TRBJ1-1,TRBD1,TRBV7-6,TGTGCCAGCAACTTGGGACAGGGAATTGCGAACACTGAAGCTTTCTTT,CASNLGQGIANTEAFF
few,TRBJ1-1,-,TRBV5-1,TGCGCCAGCACAGGGGACTTCCTGACTGAAGCTTTCTTT,CASTGDFLTEAFF
-,TRBJ1-5,-,TRBV27,TGTGCCAGCAGTTTATTGTCTGGCAGGGGCCAGGGGCCCCAGCATTTT,CASSLLSGRGQGPQHF
-,TRBJ2-7,-,TRBV27,TGTGCCAGCAGTCACCGGGACAACTACAATGAGCAGTACTTC,CASSHRDNYNEQYF
-,TRBJ2-7,-,TRBV3-1,TGTGCCAGCAGCCAAGTCGATGGGGGCGCGTACGAGCAGTACTTC,CASSQVDGGAYEQYF
many,TRBJ1-2,-,TRBV7-9,TGTGCCAGCAGCTCTAACAACTATGGCTACACCTTC,CASSSNNYGYTF
-,TRBJ1-2,-,TRBV6-6,TGTGCCTGCGGTGGAGAACAGGGAAATAACTATGGCTACACCTTC,CACGGEQGNNYGYTF
-,TRBJ2-7,TRBD1,TRBV5-5,TGTGCCAGCAGCCAGGACAGGGCGGCGGGTCAGTACTTC,CASSQDRAAGQYF
-,TRBJ1-2,-,TRBV6-5,TGTGCCAGCAGTTATGGGGGAAGCTACTATGGCTACACCTTC,CASSYGGSYYGYTF
-,TRBJ2-5,-,TRBV14,TGTGCCAGCAGCCAAGAAGTGGGGCATACCCAGTACTTC,CASSQEVGHTQYF
-,TRBJ2-1,-,TRBV20-1,TGCAGTGCTTATCACAGGGGAGGAGGAAGGAATGAGCAGTTCTTC,CSAYHRGGGRNEQFF
many,TRBJ1-4,-,TRBV10-3,TGTGCCATCAGTGAGTCGGAGCAGAGATATGAAAAACTGTTTTTT,CAISESEQRYEKLFF
few,TRBJ2-1,-,TRBV25-1,TGTGCCAGCAGCCCTTATACGCCCGTTGAGCAGTTCTTC,CASSPYTPVEQFF
-,TRBJ2-1,TRBD2,TRBV9,TGTGCCAGCAGGGGGACTAGCCGTAATGAGCAGTTCTTC,CASRGTSRNEQFF
-,TRBJ1-1,-,TRBV20-1,TGCAGTGCTAGACCTACAGGATGGGACACTGAAGCTTTCTTT,CSARPTGWDTEAFF
few,TRBJ2-1,TRBD2,TRBV6-1,TGTGCCAGCACCCCACTCGGGACTAGCCCTGTCGAGGGGTTCTTC,CASTPLGTSPVEGFF
few,TRBJ2-3,TRBD1,TRBV20-1,TGCAGTGCTAGAGAGATAGGGGGCTGGGGCACAGATACGCAGTATTTT,CSAREIGGWGTDTQYF
few,TRBJ1-2,-,TRBV7-9,TGTGCCAGCAGCTCGGCCGACTATGGCTACACCTTC,CASSSADYGYTF